Sequencing of this TCR beta chain was carried out in a study of shared clonotypes between healthy human individuals. About the study: Donors had three CD4 naive, three CD4 memory, two CD8 naive and one CD8 memory plate apiece.

There are 14 residues in the CDR3. The V gene's germline CDR1 is MDHEN and CDR2 SYDVKM. V lost 7 bases, J lost 6 bases, and 8 bases stayed unmatched. The authors split each subset's genomic DNA evenly across several immunoSEQ plates. As handled by the study authors: Filtering was not the same, since immunoSEQ gave junction-only sequences without quality scores. TCRdb's copy holds only in-frame clones and misses some; the assay was immunoSEQ multiplex PCR. V and J calls and clone size follow that table, whereas D and trimming were derived from the DNA. The data show about 2 million clones, 85% to 95% seen once. The investigators split CD4+ cells into a CD45RA+ naive subset and a CD45RA-negative memory subset.

The source is a man aged 18-30 years in good health. What was sequenced was naive CD4+ T cells sorted from blood. The subset here: CD45RA+ positively selected. V and J are TRBV28 and TRBJ2-3; 9 bases match TRBD2. The DNA of the CDR3 is TGTGCCAGCACCGCGGGAGGGCCCTCGGATACGCAGTATTTT. This encodes CASTAGGPSDTQYF.